These T cell receptor beta chains were read from a single sample in a study of blood T cells in healthy people across ages. TCRdb called the 5' RACE reads again in MiXCR, with one record for every CDR3 protein. The table lists about 1,600,000 distinct CDR3 sequences, about 43% of them singletons. The specimen sequenced was blood. The receptors shown here come from a woman in her late teens or twenties in good health. CDR3s include the opening cysteine and the closing phenylalanine or tryptophan. A D gene is named only where the DNA matches it firmly.

CDR3 protein: CASSPWGQGAYEQYF; V gene: TRBV27; J gene: TRBJ2-7; D gene: NA
CDR3 protein: CASSIQGGGYNEQFF; V gene: TRBV7-3; J gene: TRBJ2-1; D gene: TRBD2
CDR3 protein: CASSPPERGSTDTQYF; V gene: TRBV4-1; J gene: TRBJ2-3; D gene: NA
CDR3 protein: CASSLQVGYNERFF; V gene: TRBV27; J gene: TRBJ2-1; D gene: NA
CDR3 protein: CASSLRRKASGLSLNEQFF; V gene: TRBV11-2; J gene: TRBJ2-1; D gene: TRBD2
CDR3 protein: CASSEASLGHYGYTF; V gene: TRBV6-1; J gene: TRBJ1-2; D gene: NA
CDR3 protein: CASRSPGRNSYEQYF; V gene: TRBV6-5; J gene: TRBJ2-7; D gene: NA
CDR3 protein: CASSLRWQDTQYF; V gene: TRBV6-2/TRBV6-3; J gene: TRBJ2-3; D gene: NA
CDR3 protein: CASIRPLGSYNSPLHF; V gene: TRBV10-1; J gene: TRBJ1-6; D gene: NA
CDR3 protein: CASSVDGSQPYEQYF; V gene: TRBV9; J gene: TRBJ2-7; D gene: NA
CDR3 protein: CASSEGSIYGGELFF; V gene: TRBV10-1; J gene: TRBJ2-2; D gene: NA
CDR3 protein: CASSPNRLADSPLHF; V gene: TRBV18; J gene: TRBJ1-6; D gene: NA
CDR3 protein: CASSQEERVTEAFF; V gene: TRBV4-1; J gene: TRBJ1-1; D gene: NA
CDR3 protein: CASSYKEKLFF; V gene: TRBV6-5; J gene: TRBJ1-4; D gene: NA
CDR3 protein: CASSPGGGREQFF; V gene: TRBV5-1; J gene: TRBJ2-1; D gene: TRBD2
CDR3 protein: CASSPRWLAGGDEQFF; V gene: TRBV9; J gene: TRBJ2-1; D gene: TRBD2
CDR3 protein: CASSLGREGPSYEQYF; V gene: TRBV12-3/TRBV12-4; J gene: TRBJ2-7; D gene: TRBD2
CDR3 protein: CASSLMTGERTDTQYF; V gene: TRBV3-1; J gene: TRBJ2-3; D gene: TRBD1
CDR3 protein: CASSQGRGRGDNEQFF; V gene: TRBV4-1; J gene: TRBJ2-1; D gene: TRBD2
CDR3 protein: CASSLEMSRTDTQYF; V gene: TRBV5-1; J gene: TRBJ2-3; D gene: NA
CDR3 protein: CSGRTEASAEQYF; V gene: TRBV20-1; J gene: TRBJ2-7; D gene: NA
CDR3 protein: CASSWGQGNTAEAFF; V gene: TRBV7-9; J gene: TRBJ1-1; D gene: TRBD1
CDR3 protein: CASSTRRFGHPIAPFGGEQFF; V gene: TRBV27; J gene: TRBJ2-1; D gene: NA
CDR3 protein: CASSEHSQGAGELFF; V gene: TRBV10-1; J gene: TRBJ2-2; D gene: TRBD1
CDR3 protein: CASSYSGTGAETQYF; V gene: TRBV6-5; J gene: TRBJ2-5; D gene: TRBD1
CDR3 protein: CASSGTGGGPNYGYTF; V gene: TRBV12-3/TRBV12-4; J gene: TRBJ1-2; D gene: TRBD1
CDR3 protein: CSAEEGRGVSYTF; V gene: TRBV20-1; J gene: TRBJ1-2; D gene: NA
CDR3 protein: CASSLDQGKQETQYF; V gene: TRBV11-2; J gene: TRBJ2-5; D gene: NA
CDR3 protein: CATSRAGVAGEKLFF; V gene: TRBV15; J gene: TRBJ1-4; D gene: NA